This T cell receptor beta chain originates from a study of Ad26.COV2.S vaccination and SARS-CoV-2 variants. Whole-study context: Once or twice, 56 days apart, Ad26.COV2.S was delivered intramuscularly. Study conclusions and caveats: Researchers cautioned that TCR breadth and depth analyses may have underestimated total T cell responses. Post-vaccination breadth of spike-specific CD8+ and CD4+ T cell responses was reportedly substantial.

Termini included, the CDR3 measures 8 amino acids. Produced via immunoSEQ multiplex PCR; TCRdb's table is partial and in-frame only. Of roughly 300,000 clones in the sample, 85% to 90% were seen once. Concerning this clone itself: What it binds is unknown. Without the conserved terminal phenylalanine or tryptophan, this CDR3 likely stems from a read error. It is unclear where the CDR3 begins or ends on the DNA, so no DNA is shown, and the CDR3 is as TCRdb lists it.

Stated treatment: some 20 received Ad26.COV2.S at low or high dose, single or two shots; about 5 received placebo; per-sample allocation not given. Material that was analyzed had been drawn on day 63 after the first vaccine or placebo injection. As its vector, the vaccine had Ad26, which expressed Wuhan-strain SARS-CoV-2 spike. The genes are TRBV6-7 and TRBJ1-1. TRBV6-7 is noted as an ORF with a role that remains uncertain. The material was peripheral blood, obtained in a trial of Ad26.COV2.S vaccine versus placebo. This receptor was obtained from a person between 18 and 65 years old who received the Ad26.COV2.S COVID-19 vaccine or a placebo. The CDR3 sequence is CASSPTGE.